Here is one TCR beta chain with its context. The protocol was immunoSEQ multiplex PCR, while the TCRdb copy is restricted to in-frame clones and leaves out a portion. The data contain tens of thousands of clones, just under 90% of them singletons. CDR1 SGHVS and CDR2 FNYEAQ come from the germline V gene. The CDR3 length is 18 residues. Trimming took 4 bases from V and 2 from J; bases not matched to a gene: 11. The sample belongs to a study of OX40 agonist ivuxolimab in advanced cancers. This clonotype was obtained from an adult with an advanced solid tumor such as melanoma, head and neck, liver or kidney cancer. This specimen consisted of CD4+ or CD8+ T cells sorted from blood, obtained in a trial of the OX40 agonist ivuxolimab. The J gene is TRBJ2-3, the V gene TRBV7-6; 11 bases fit TRBD2. CDR3 nucleotides: TGTGCCAGCAGCTCCGTTATAGCGGGAGGGCCACACACAGATACGCAGTATTTT. Translating gives CASSSVIAGGPHTDTQYF.